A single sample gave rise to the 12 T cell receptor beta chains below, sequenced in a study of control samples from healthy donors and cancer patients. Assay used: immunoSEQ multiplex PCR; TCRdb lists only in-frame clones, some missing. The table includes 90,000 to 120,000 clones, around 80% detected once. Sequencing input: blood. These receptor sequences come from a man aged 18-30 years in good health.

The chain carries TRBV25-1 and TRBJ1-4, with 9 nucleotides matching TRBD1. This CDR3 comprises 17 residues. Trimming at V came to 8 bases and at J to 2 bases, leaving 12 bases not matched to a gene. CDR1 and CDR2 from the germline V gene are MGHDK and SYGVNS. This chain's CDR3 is CASSSGTGLATNEKLFF. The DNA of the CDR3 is TGTGCCAGCTCGTCCGGGACAGGGTTAGCGACTAATGAAAAACTGTTTTTT. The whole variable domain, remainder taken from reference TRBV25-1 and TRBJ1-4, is EADIYQTPRYLVIGTGKKITLECSQTMGHDKMYWYQQDPGMELHLIHYSYGVNSTEKGDLSSESTVSRIRTEHFPLTLESARPSHTSQYLCASSSGTGLATNEKLFFGSGTQLSVL.

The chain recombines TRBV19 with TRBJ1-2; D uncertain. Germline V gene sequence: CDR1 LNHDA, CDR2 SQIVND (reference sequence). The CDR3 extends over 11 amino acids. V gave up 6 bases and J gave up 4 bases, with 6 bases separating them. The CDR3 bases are TGTGCCAGTAGCGGGCTCTATGGCTACACCTTC. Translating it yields CASSGLYGYTF.

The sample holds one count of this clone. The CDR3 reads CASSQDRGQGGEKLFF. CDR3 in DNA: TGCGCCAGCAGCCAAGATCGGGGACAGGGAGGCGAAAAACTGTTTTTT. J is TRBJ1-4 and V is TRBV4-1; 9 bases align to TRBD1. The V segment lost 0 bases and the J segment 8 bases; nucleotides outside the gene matches: 7. The CDR3 has 16 amino acids. In germline, CDR1 is MGHRA, CDR2 YSYEKL.

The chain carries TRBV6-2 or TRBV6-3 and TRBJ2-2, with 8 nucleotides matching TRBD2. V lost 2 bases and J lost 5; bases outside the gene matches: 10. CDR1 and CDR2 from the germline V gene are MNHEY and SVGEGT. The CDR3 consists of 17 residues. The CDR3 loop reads CASSYVRGGSRTGELFF. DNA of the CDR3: TGTGCCAGCAGTTACGTACGGGGGGGCTCGAGGACCGGGGAGCTGTTTTTT.

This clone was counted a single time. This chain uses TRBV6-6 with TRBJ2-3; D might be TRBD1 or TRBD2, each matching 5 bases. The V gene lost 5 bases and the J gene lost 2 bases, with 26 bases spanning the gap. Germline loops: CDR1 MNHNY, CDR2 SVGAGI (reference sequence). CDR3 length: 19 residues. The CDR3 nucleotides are TGTGCCAGCAGTCCGGGACGGAAGGCATACCCCAAAAACACAGATACGCAGTATTTT. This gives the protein CASSPGRKAYPKNTDTQYF.

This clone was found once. The chain's CDR3 is CASSVASSGPQAAYEQYV. CDR3 DNA: TGTGCCAGCAGCGTAGCTTCTTCGGGACCACAGGCAGCCTACGAGCAGTACGTC. V gene TRBV9 combines with J gene TRBJ2-7; D could derive from TRBD1 or TRBD2 (5 bases each). This CDR3 has 18 amino acids. From germline, CDR1 is SGDLS and CDR2 YYNGEE. V lost 0 bases and J lost 2, with 21 bases in between.

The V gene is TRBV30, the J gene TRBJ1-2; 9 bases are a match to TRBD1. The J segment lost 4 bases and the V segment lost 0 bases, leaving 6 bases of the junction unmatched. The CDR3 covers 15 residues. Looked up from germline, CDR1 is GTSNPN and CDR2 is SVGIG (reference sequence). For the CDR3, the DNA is TGTGCCTGGAGTGTACAGGGGGCGCGAAGCTATGGCTACACCTTC. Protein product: CAWSVQGARSYGYTF.

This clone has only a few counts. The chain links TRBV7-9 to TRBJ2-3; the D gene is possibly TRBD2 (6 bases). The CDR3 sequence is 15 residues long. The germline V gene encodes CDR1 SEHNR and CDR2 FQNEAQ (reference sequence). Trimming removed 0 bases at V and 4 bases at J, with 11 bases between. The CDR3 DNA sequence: TGTGCCAGCAGCTTAGCAGGGCGGGACGCAGATACGCAGTATTTT. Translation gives CASSLAGRDADTQYF.

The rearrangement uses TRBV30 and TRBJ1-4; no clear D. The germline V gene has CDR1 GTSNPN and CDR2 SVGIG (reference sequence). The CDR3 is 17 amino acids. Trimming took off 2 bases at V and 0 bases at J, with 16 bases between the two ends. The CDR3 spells CAWSSAGGIATNEKLFF. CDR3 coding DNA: TGTGCCTGGAGTTCGGCGGGCGGGATTGCAACTAATGAAAAACTGTTTTTT.

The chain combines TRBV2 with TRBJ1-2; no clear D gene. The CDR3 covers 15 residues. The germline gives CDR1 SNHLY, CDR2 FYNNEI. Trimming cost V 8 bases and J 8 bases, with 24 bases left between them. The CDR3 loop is CASRLEGLTARGYTF. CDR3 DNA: TGTGCCAGCCGCCTAGAAGGTCTGACTGCTCGAGGCTACACCTTC.

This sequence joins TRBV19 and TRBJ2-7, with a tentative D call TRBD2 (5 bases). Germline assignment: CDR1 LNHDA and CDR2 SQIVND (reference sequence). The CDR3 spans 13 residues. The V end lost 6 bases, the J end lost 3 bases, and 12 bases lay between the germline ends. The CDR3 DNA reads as TGTGCCAGTAGCGCCGGGATTGGCTACGAGCAGTACGTC. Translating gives CASSAGIGYEQYV.

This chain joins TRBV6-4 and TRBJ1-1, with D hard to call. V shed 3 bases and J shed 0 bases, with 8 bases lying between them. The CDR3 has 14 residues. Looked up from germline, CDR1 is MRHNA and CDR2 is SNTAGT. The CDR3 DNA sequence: TGTGCCAGCAGTGAGTTTGGGGTGAACACTGAAGCTTTCTTT. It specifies CASSEFGVNTEAFF.